This T cell receptor (beta chain) was captured by sequencing in a study of T cells in Graves' hyperthyroidism and ophthalmopathy. Overall study: Blood from the periphery was taken at initial diagnosis, before any treatment. Study-level results: The model forecast ophthalmopathy, anticipating it by a median around 6.5 months before onset.

Amplification of TCR beta CDR3 regions used RNA as the template. The HTBI primer set was used in a first-round RT-PCR of the TCR CDR3. Using its own MiXCR run on the multiplex PCR reads, TCRdb lists one record per CDR3 protein. The table records about half a million distinct CDR3 sequences, less than 20% of them present only once. Germline V CDR1 and CDR2: SGHDN, FVKESK. CDR3 length: 16 residues. With 1 base clipped from V and 3 bases from J, the junction kept 8 bases outside the gene matches. A word on this clonotype: Its target is unknown.

The sequencing sample was made of blood. The chain recombines TRBV14 with TRBJ1-1; 7 bases map to TRBD1. This clonotype originated in a man aged 35-49 years with Graves' ophthalmopathy. The CDR3 bases are TGTGCCAGCAGCCAAGGAGACAGGGCAGCGGACACTGAAGCTTTCTTT. As protein: CASSQGDRAADTEAFF.